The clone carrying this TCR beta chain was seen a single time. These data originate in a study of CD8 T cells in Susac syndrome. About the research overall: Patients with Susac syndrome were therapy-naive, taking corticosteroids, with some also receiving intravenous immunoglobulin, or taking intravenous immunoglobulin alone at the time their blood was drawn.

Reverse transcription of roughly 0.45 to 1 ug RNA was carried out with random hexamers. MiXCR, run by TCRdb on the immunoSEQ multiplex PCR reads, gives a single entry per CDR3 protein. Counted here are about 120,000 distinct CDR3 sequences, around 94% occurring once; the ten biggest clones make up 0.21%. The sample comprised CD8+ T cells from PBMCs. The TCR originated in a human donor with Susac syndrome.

The CDR3 reads CSARGGTGGETEAFF. CDR3 DNA sequence: TGCAGTGCTAGAGGGGGGACAGGGGGCGAGACTGAAGCTTTCTTT. The J gene is TRBJ1-1, the V gene TRBV20-1, with 12 bases aligning to TRBD1. The CDR3 has 15 amino acids. Germline values: CDR1 DFQATT, CDR2 SNEGSKA (reference sequence). With 1 base clipped from V and 5 bases from J, the junction kept 5 bases outside the gene matches.